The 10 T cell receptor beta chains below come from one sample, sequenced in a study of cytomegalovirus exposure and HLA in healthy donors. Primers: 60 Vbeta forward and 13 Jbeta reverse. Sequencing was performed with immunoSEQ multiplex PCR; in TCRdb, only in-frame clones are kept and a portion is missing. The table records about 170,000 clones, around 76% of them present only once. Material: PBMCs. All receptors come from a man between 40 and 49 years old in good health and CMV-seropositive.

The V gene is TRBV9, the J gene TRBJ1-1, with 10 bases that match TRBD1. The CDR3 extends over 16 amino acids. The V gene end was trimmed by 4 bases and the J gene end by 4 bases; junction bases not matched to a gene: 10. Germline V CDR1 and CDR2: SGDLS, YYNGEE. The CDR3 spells CASSPRQGATATEAFF. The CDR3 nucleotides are TGTGCCAGCAGCCCGCGACAGGGGGCGACGGCCACTGAAGCTTTCTTT.

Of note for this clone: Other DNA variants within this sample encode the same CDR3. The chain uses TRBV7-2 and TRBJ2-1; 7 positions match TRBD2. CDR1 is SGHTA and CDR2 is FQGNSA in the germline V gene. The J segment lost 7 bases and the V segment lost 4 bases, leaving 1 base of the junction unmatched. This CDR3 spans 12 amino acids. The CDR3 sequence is CASSWTRNEQFF. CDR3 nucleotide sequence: TGTGCCAGCAGCTGGACTAGGAATGAGCAGTTCTTC.

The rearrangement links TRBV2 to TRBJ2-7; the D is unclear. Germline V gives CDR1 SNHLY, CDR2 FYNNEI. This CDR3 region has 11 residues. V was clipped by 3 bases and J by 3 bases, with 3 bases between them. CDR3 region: CASSDSYEQYF. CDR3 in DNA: TGTGCCAGCAGTGACAGCTACGAGCAGTACTTC.

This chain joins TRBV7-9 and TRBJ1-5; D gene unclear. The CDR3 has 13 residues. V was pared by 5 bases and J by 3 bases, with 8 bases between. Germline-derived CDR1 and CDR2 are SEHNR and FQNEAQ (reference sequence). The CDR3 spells CASSLDFNQPQHF. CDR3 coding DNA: TGTGCCAGCAGCCTCGACTTCAATCAGCCCCAGCATTTT.

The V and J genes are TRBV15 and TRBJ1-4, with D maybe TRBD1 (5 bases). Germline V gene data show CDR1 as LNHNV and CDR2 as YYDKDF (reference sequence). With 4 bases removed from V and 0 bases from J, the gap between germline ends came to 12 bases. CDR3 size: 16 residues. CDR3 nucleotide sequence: TGTGCCACCAGCACCCAGTGGGGGGCAACTAATGAAAAACTGTTTTTT. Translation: CATSTQWGATNEKLFF. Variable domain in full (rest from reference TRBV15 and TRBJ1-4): DAMVIQNPRYQVTQFGKPVTLSCSQTLNHNVMYWYQQKSSQAPKLLFHYYDKDFNNEADTPDNFQSRRPNTSFCFLDIRSPGLGDTAMYLCATSTQWGATNEKLFFGSGTQLSVL.

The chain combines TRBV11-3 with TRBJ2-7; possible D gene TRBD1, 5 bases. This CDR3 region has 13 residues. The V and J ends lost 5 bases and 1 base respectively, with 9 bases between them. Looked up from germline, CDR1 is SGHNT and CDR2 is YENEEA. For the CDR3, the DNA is TGTGCCAGCAGCCAAGGGGCATCCTACGAGCAGTACTTC. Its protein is CASSQGASYEQYF. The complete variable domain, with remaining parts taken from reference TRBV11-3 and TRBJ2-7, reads EAGVVQSPRYKIIEKKQPVAFWCNPISGHNTLYWYLQNLGQGPELLIRYENEEAVDDSQLPKDRFSAERLKGVDSTLKIQPAELGDSAVYLCASSQGASYEQYFGPGTRLTVT.

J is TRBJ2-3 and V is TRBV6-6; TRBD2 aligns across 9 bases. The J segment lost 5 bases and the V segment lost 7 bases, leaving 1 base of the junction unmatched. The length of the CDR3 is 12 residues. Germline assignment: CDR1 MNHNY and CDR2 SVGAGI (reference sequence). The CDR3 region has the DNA TGTGCCAGCAAAGCGGGAGGAGATACGCAGTATTTT. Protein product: CASKAGGDTQYF.

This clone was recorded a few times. The CDR3 nucleotides are TGTGCCAGCAGCCTGGAAGGGGGCGCTGAAGCTTTCTTT. Amino acid sequence: CASSLEGGAEAFF. The rearrangement joins TRBV11-3 to TRBJ1-1, with 7 bases that match TRBD1. V lost 5 bases to trimming and J lost 6 bases; unmatched junction nucleotides: 6. Germline-derived CDR1 and CDR2 are SGHNT and YENEEA. The CDR3 spans 13 residues.

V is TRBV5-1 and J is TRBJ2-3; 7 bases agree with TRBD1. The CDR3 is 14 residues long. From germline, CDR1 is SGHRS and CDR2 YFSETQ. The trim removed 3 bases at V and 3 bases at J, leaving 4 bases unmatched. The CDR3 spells CASSSGTATDTQYF. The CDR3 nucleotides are TGCGCCAGCAGCTCCGGGACAGCTACAGATACGCAGTATTTT.

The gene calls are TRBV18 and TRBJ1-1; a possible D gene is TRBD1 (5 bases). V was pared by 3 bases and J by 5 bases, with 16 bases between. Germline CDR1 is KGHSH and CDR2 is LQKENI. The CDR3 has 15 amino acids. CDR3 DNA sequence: TGTGCCAGCTCACCGGCCAGGAGTGGGGGGACTGAAGCTTTCTTT. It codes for CASSPARSGGTEAFF.